These 25 T cell receptor beta chains were sequenced from one sample in a study of control samples from healthy donors and cancer patients. The repertoire was sequenced with immunoSEQ multiplex PCR; TCRdb's copy has only in-frame clones and lacks some. The repertoire has approximately 100,000 clones, about nine tenths of them found once; the top ten carry under 4%. The sample consisted of blood. These TCRs come from a human donor in good health. The donor label of this sample is uncertain.

This chain uses TRBV9 with TRBJ2-3; tentatively, D is TRBD2 (5 bases). The CDR3 sequence is 12 residues long. From germline, CDR1 is SGDLS and CDR2 YYNGEE. Trimming stripped 4 bases from V and 10 bases from J, with 13 bases between. The CDR3, as DNA: TGTGCCAGCAGCACCAGCAAGGGAGCGCAGTATTTT. Translating it yields CASSTSKGAQYF. Combining the CDR3 with reference TRBV9 and TRBJ2-3 gives the whole variable domain DSGVTQTPKHLITATGQRVTLRCSPRSGDLSVYWYQQSLDQGLQFLIQYYNGEERAKGNILERFSAQQFPDLHSELNLSSLELGDSALYFCASSTSKGAQYFGPGTRLTVL.

This chain connects TRBV12-3 or TRBV12-4 to TRBJ2-2; D remains ambiguous. Trimming took 2 bases from V and 6 from J, leaving 7 bases between them. This CDR3 is built from 13 residues. CDR3 sequence (DNA): TGTGCCAGCAGTTTAAGTTCCGCCGGGGAGCTGTTTTTT. Its translation: CASSLSSAGELFF.

This clone has a single count. The chain links TRBV11-2 to TRBJ2-7; D is undetermined. Germline CDR1 reads SGHAT; CDR2 reads FQNNGV. The CDR3 spans 16 residues. Between the trimmed V and J ends, which lost 6 bases and 2 bases, there was a span of 20 bases. CDR3 in amino acids: CASSSLVGSLAYEQYF. The CDR3 nucleotides are TGTGCCAGCAGTTCACTCGTAGGCAGCCTTGCCTACGAGCAGTACTTC.

The genes are TRBV18 and TRBJ1-2, with D perhaps matching TRBD1 (6 bases). The V gene lost 5 bases and the J gene lost 2 bases, with 9 bases spanning the gap. Germline values: CDR1 KGHSH, CDR2 LQKENI. CDR3 length: 13 residues. The CDR3 bases are TGTGCCAGCTCAAGGGGGACCAACTATGGCTACACCTTC. It codes for CASSRGTNYGYTF.

This chain connects TRBV11-2 to TRBJ2-1; D is possibly TRBD2 (6 bases). Germline loops: CDR1 SGHAT, CDR2 FQNNGV. The length of the CDR3 is 16 residues. The V gene lost 5 bases and the J gene lost 4 bases, with 18 bases spanning the gap. The CDR3 spells CASSPVRRAGYNEQFF. CDR3 sequence (DNA): TGTGCCAGCAGCCCAGTTCGCAGGGCGGGGTACAATGAGCAGTTCTTC.

The V call is TRBV2, the J call TRBJ2-1; no definite D call. The CDR3 is 11 residues long. Trimming shortened V by 8 bases and J by 4 bases, and 6 bases separated the two germline ends. Germline V gene lookup returns CDR1 SNHLY and CDR2 FYNNEI. CDR3 DNA sequence: TGTGCCAGCCAGGTTTACAATGAGCAGTTCTTC. Residues: CASQVYNEQFF.

In this sample, this clone turned up once. V and J are TRBV11-1 and TRBJ1-1; tentative D call: TRBD1 (5 bases). This CDR3 is built from 14 residues. Trimming pared 2 bases from V and 1 base from J, leaving 8 bases between. CDR1 and CDR2 (germline): SGHAT, FQDESV (reference sequence). CDR3 DNA: TGTGCCAGCAGCTTATACGGGGGGAACACTGAAGCTTTCTTT. This sequence encodes CASSLYGGNTEAFF.

This clone was found once. This chain uses TRBV27 with TRBJ2-7; 10 bases agree with TRBD1. V gave up 4 bases and J gave up 4 bases; unmatched junction bases: 7. Germline-derived CDR1 and CDR2 are MNHEY and SMNVEV (reference sequence). The CDR3 is 15 amino acids. CDR3 in DNA: TGTGCCAGCAGTTCCGACAGGGGGCTTCGGTACGAGCAGTACGTC. Translating it yields CASSSDRGLRYEQYV.

This clone appeared a single time. V is TRBV10-1 and J is TRBJ2-7; TRBD1 might be the D (6 bases). The CDR3 is 11 residues long. Between the trimmed V and J ends, which lost 10 bases and 6 bases, there was a span of 13 bases. From germline, CDR1 is WNHNN and CDR2 SYGVQD (reference sequence). The CDR3 is CANNQGREQYF. The CDR3 nucleotides are TGCGCCAACAATCAGGGGCGCGAGCAGTACTTC.

The V call is TRBV7-3, the J call TRBJ2-6; D unclear. The CDR3 loop spans 16 amino acids. Trimming shortened V by 1 base and J by 2 bases, and 9 bases separated the two germline ends. Germline CDR1 and CDR2: SGHTA and FQGTGA. The CDR3 is CASSLSGGAGANVLTF. The DNA for the CDR3 is TGTGCCAGCAGCTTAAGTGGTGGGGCTGGGGCCAACGTCCTGACTTTC. The complete variable domain, with remaining parts taken from reference TRBV7-3 and TRBJ2-6, reads GAGVSQTPSNKVTEKGKYVELRCDPISGHTALYWYRQSLGQGPEFLIYFQGTGAADDSGLPNDRFFAVRPEGSVSTLKIQRTERGDSAVYLCASSLSGGAGANVLTFGAGSRLTVL.

The J gene is TRBJ1-1, the V gene TRBV5-5; tentative D call: TRBD1 (5 bases). Trimming removed 4 bases at V and 4 bases at J, with 14 bases between. The CDR3 loop spans 14 amino acids. CDR1 and CDR2 (germline): SGHKS, YYEKEE (reference sequence). The CDR3 sequence: CASSGGNRGTEAFF. The CDR3 nucleotides are TGTGCCAGCAGCGGGGGTAACCGGGGCACTGAAGCTTTCTTT.

V usage is TRBV2 and J usage is TRBJ1-4; TRBD1 agrees at 10 bases. CDR1 and CDR2 from the germline V gene are SNHLY and FYNNEI. The V and J ends lost 6 bases and 3 bases, in that order; junction bases with no gene match: 4. This CDR3 spans 15 amino acids. The CDR3 nucleotides are TGTGCCAGCAGGGGACAGGGGTTGTCTAATGAAAAACTGTTTTTT. It codes for CASRGQGLSNEKLFF.

The V gene is TRBV27, the J gene TRBJ1-2; a possible D gene is TRBD1 (5 bases). Germline V gene data show CDR1 as MNHEY and CDR2 as SMNVEV (reference sequence). V lost 0 bases and J 6 bases, leaving 8 bases between the germline ends. The CDR3 is 13 residues long. The CDR3 bases are TGTGCCAGCAGTTTATCGGGGCTTGATGGCTACACCTTC. Translation gives CASSLSGLDGYTF.

The rearrangement links TRBV7-9 to TRBJ2-3; no firm D call. Germline CDR1 reads SEHNR; CDR2 reads FQNEAQ (reference sequence). The V gene lost 5 bases and the J gene lost 2 bases, with 5 bases spanning the gap. The CDR3 runs 12 residues. The CDR3 is CASSPDTDTQYF. CDR3 bases: TGTGCCAGCAGCCCCGACACAGATACGCAGTATTTT.

The V gene is TRBV6-5, the J gene TRBJ1-1; a weak D match, TRBD1 (5 bases). Germline CDR1 is MNHEY and CDR2 is SVGAGI. This CDR3 region has 14 residues. The ends were cut back, 7 bases at V and 1 base at J, with 13 bases in the middle. In DNA, the CDR3 is TGTGCCAGCAATTGGGGGACTACGAACACTGAAGCTTTCTTT. Its translation: CASNWGTTNTEAFF.

The genes are TRBV7-2 and TRBJ1-1; possibly TRBD1 for D (5 bases). V dropped 3 bases and J dropped 7 bases, with 15 bases sitting between them. In germline, CDR1 is SGHTA, CDR2 FQGNSA. There are 14 residues in the CDR3. The CDR3 reads CASSFFGAAGEAFF. The CDR3 coding sequence is TGTGCCAGCAGCTTCTTCGGGGCGGCGGGTGAAGCTTTCTTT.

The chain combines TRBV7-9 with TRBJ1-4; D might be TRBD1 (5 bases). The length of the CDR3 is 15 residues. V dropped 1 base and J dropped 3 bases, with 9 bases sitting between them. The germline V gene encodes CDR1 SEHNR and CDR2 FQNEAQ (reference sequence). This CDR3 reads CASSLEGRSNEKLFF. The CDR3 DNA is TGTGCCAGCAGCTTAGAGGGACGGTCTAATGAAAAACTGTTTTTT.

The chain links TRBV4-2 to TRBJ2-5, with TRBD2 matching 14 bases. This CDR3 has 19 amino acids. Unmatched junction bases numbered 8, after V lost 1 base and J lost 1 base. Germline V gene sequence: CDR1 LGHNA, CDR2 YNFKEQ. CDR3 DNA sequence: TGTGCCAGCAGCCAAGGCAAGGGACTAGCGGGGGCCCGCCAAGAGACCCAGTACTTC. Translating gives CASSQGKGLAGARQETQYF.

CDR3 bases: TGTGCCAGCAGCTTTGGCAGGACAGGGGGAAGTGGAAACACCATATATTTT. As protein: CASSFGRTGGSGNTIYF. This chain connects TRBV7-8 to TRBJ1-3; TRBD1 agrees at 10 bases. CDR1 SGHVS and CDR2 FQNEAQ come from the germline V gene. The V gene end was trimmed by 3 bases and the J gene end by 3 bases; junction bases not matched to a gene: 8. The CDR3 totals 17 residues.

The J gene is TRBJ2-2, the V gene TRBV4-3; 12 bases agree with TRBD2. The length of the CDR3 is 18 residues. Trimming cost V 3 bases and J 5 bases; bases outside gene matches: 10. Germline-derived CDR1 and CDR2 are LGHNA and YSLEER. Here the CDR3 reads CASSHMTSGGRGTGELFF. The CDR3 DNA follows: TGCGCCAGCAGCCACATGACTAGCGGGGGCCGGGGAACCGGGGAGCTGTTTTTT.

The chain is built from TRBV18 and TRBJ1-4; D unresolved. The germline gives CDR1 KGHSH, CDR2 LQKENI. The CDR3 runs to 16 residues. Trimming removed 3 bases from V and 0 bases from J, with 11 bases in between. This CDR3 reads CASSPSASATNEKLFF. For the CDR3, the DNA is TGTGCCAGCTCACCCTCCGCTTCGGCAACTAATGAAAAACTGTTTTTT.

V is TRBV28 and J is TRBJ2-2; a possible D gene is TRBD1 (5 bases). Germline CDR1 reads MDHEN; CDR2 reads SYDVKM. There are 13 residues in the CDR3. V lost 9 bases to trimming and J lost 1 base, with 9 bases between them. CDR3: CASLTGNTGELFF. The CDR3 coding sequence is TGTGCCAGTCTAACAGGGAACACCGGGGAGCTGTTTTTT.

This clone was picked up one time. The rearrangement links TRBV6-2 or TRBV6-3 to TRBJ2-5; no definite D call. The CDR3 runs 15 residues. Deletions cut 0 bases from V and 4 bases from J, with 12 bases between. Germline V gene data show CDR1 as MNHEY and CDR2 as SVGEGT. CDR3 nucleotides: TGTGCCAGCAGTTACTCGAGTACCAGCCGAGAGACCCAGTACTTC. Protein product: CASSYSSTSRETQYF.

This chain joins TRBV28 and TRBJ2-1; TRBD2 aligns across 14 bases. Germline trimming cut 1 base from V and 8 bases from J; bases unmatched to any gene: 13. Germline lookup yields CDR1 MDHEN and CDR2 SYDVKM. The CDR3 covers 19 residues. The CDR3 spells CASSLLVPRLAGGSDEQFF. For the CDR3, the DNA is TGTGCCAGCAGTTTATTGGTCCCGAGACTAGCGGGGGGGAGTGATGAGCAGTTCTTC.

The genes are TRBV3-1 (or the pseudogene TRBV3-2) and TRBJ2-2, with a possible D match to TRBD1 (6 bases). The CDR3 runs to 16 residues. The V end was cut by 4 bases, the J end by 0 bases, with 12 bases between. Germline CDR1 LGHDT, CDR2 YNNKEL (reference sequence). The CDR3 is CASSLPGTTNTGELFF. The CDR3 nucleotides read TGTGCCAGCAGCCTTCCGGGGACAACGAACACCGGGGAGCTGTTTTTT.